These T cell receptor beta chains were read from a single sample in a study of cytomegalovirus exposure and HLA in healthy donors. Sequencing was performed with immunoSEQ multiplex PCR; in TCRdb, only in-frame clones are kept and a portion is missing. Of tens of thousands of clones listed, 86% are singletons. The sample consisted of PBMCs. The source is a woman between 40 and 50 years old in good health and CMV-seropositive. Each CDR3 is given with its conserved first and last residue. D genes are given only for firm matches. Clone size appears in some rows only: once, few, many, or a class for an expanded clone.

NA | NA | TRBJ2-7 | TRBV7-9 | TGTGCCAGCAGCGTCGCGGACTACGAGCAGTACTTC | CASSVADYEQYF
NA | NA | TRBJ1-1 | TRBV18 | TGTGCCAGCTCACTTCAGGGCATGAACACTGAAGCTTTCTTT | CASSLQGMNTEAFF
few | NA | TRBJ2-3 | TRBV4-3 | TGCGCCAGCAGCCCGGGACTGTCGATTGAGGTTAGGACGCAGTATTTT | CASSPGLSIEVRTQYF
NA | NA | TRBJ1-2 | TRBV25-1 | TGTGCCAGCAGTGGGGCCTATGGCTACACCTTC | CASSGAYGYTF
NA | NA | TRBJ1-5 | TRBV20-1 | TGCAGTGCTAAAGATGAACTACCCCAGCATTTT | CSAKDELPQHF
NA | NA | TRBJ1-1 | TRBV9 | TGTGCCAGCAGCAACCGGGTAAACACTGAAGCTTTCTTT | CASSNRVNTEAFF
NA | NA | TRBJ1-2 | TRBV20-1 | TGCAGTGGCTATAACTATGGCTACACCTTC | CSGYNYGYTF
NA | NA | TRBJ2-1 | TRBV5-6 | TGTGCCAGCAGCCCCCCCCTCAGGGTGGTTGATGAGCAGTTCTTC | CASSPPLRVVDEQFF
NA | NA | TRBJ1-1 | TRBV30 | TGTGCCTACCGTCGTCGGGGGAGTGAAGCTTTCTTT | CAYRRRGSEAFF
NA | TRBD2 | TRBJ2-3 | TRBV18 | TGTGCCAGCTCACCAAACCGGGGGGGCGCAGATACGCAGTATTTT | CASSPNRGGADTQYF
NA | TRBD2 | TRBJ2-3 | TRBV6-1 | TGTGCCAGCAGTGAAGGTGGTGGGGGGGGCACAGATACGCAGTATTTT | CASSEGGGGGTDTQYF
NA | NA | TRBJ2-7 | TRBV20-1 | TGCAGTGCTAGTATCCCCTACGAGCAGTACTTC | CSASIPYEQYF
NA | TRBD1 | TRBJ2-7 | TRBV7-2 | TGTGCCAGCAGCAGGGACAGGGGGGAATACGAGCAGTACTTC | CASSRDRGEYEQYF
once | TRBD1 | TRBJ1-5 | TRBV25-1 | TGTGCCAGCAGTCAGGGGGACCAGCCCCAGCATTTT | CASSQGDQPQHF
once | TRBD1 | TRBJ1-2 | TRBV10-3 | TGTGCCACGTCAGGCCAGGGGGCGGCTTTGAGTGGCTACACCTTC | CATSGQGAALSGYTF
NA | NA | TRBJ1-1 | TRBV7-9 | TGTGCCAGCAGCTTAGGAAAACCAGGGTTATACACTGAAGCTTTCTTT | CASSLGKPGLYTEAFF
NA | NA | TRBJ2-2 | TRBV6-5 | TGTGCCAGCAGTCCCACGACTAGGTTCGAGCGGGAGCTGTTTTTT | CASSPTTRFERELFF
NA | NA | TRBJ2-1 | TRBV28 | TGTGCCAGCAGTTTAGCGGCACTTGAGCAGTTCTTC | CASSLAALEQFF
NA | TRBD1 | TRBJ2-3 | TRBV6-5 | TGTGCCAGCAGTTATAAGGGGGCGTTAGCAGATACGCAGTATTTT | CASSYKGALADTQYF
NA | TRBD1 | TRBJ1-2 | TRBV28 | TGTGCCAGCAGGCGACAGGGGGCCAACTATGGCTACACCTTC | CASRRQGANYGYTF
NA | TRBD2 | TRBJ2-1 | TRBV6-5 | TGTGCCAGCAGTTCCCCCGGCGGGGGGGCTGGAAATGAGCAGTTCTTC | CASSSPGGGAGNEQFF
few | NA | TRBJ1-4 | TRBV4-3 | TGCGCCAGCAGATCCGGGGGGGATGAAAAACTGTTTTTT | CASRSGGDEKLFF
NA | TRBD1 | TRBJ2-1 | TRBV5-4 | TGTGCCAGCAGCATTGGACAGGGGGCCTTCAATGAGCAGTTCTTC | CASSIGQGAFNEQFF
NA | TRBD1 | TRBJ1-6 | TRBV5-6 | TGTGCCAGCAGCTTCCAGGGGGTATATTCACCCCTCCACTTT | CASSFQGVYSPLHF
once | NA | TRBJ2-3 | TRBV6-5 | TGTGCCAGCAGCCGTGGAGGGGTCGCAGATACGCAGTATTTT | CASSRGGVADTQYF
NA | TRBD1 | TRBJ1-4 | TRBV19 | TGTGCCAGTAGTATAATTACCAGGGGGCGTTTTGAAAAACTGTTTTTT | CASSIITRGRFEKLFF
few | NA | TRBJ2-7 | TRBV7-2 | TGTGCCAGCAGCTACGGAGGCACGGCGGGAGAGCAGTACTTC | CASSYGGTAGEQYF
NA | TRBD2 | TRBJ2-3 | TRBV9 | TGTGCCAGCAGCCTTAGCGGGGGAAACACAGATACGCAGTATTTT | CASSLSGGNTDTQYF
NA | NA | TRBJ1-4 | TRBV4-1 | TGCGCCAGCAGCCAAGATCCGGGGGAGGGGGAAAAACTGTTTTTT | CASSQDPGEGEKLFF
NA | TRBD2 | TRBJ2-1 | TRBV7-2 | TGTGCCAGCAGCTTAGTACGGGGGGGCCAGGATGAGCAGTTCTTC | CASSLVRGGQDEQFF
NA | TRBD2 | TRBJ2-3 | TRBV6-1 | TGTGCCAGCAGTGTACTAGCGGGAAGTCTTAGCACAGATACGCAGTATTTT | CASSVLAGSLSTDTQYF
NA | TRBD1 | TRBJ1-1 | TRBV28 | TGTGCCAGCAGTTTACTTTGGACAGGGCCCCCGAACACTGAAGCTTTCTTT | CASSLLWTGPPNTEAFF
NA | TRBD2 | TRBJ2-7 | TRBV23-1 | TGCGCCAGCAGTCGGCGGGGGGGGCCAGACTCCTACGAGCAGTACTTC | CASSRRGGPDSYEQYF